Shown below are 27 T cell receptor beta chains from a single sample sequenced in a study of blood T cell repertoires in COVID-19. Sequenced by immunoSEQ multiplex PCR; TCRdb stores in-frame clones only, minus some. This repertoire shows roughly 220,000 clones, 86% found once; its top ten account for 2.2%. Sample: peripheral blood. These TCRs come from a man younger than 45 who had recovered from COVID-19.

This chain connects TRBV6-2 or TRBV6-3 to TRBJ1-6; a possible D gene is TRBD1 (6 bases). CDR1 MNHEY and CDR2 SVGEGT come from the germline V gene. V dropped 6 bases and J dropped 9 bases, with 15 bases sitting between them. This CDR3 is 14 amino acids long. CDR3 region: CASSPQGVGSPLHF. Written as DNA, the CDR3 is TGTGCCAGCAGCCCACAGGGTGTGGGTTCACCCCTCCACTTT.

This chain uses TRBV3-1 (or the pseudogene TRBV3-2) with TRBJ2-5; 11 bases map to TRBD2. V shed 3 bases, J shed 1 base, and the junction held 4 bases outside the gene matches. Germline V gene data show CDR1 as LGHDT and CDR2 as YNNKEL (reference sequence). This CDR3 is built from 16 residues. The CDR3 sequence is CASSHAGTSGQETQYF. DNA for the CDR3: TGTGCCAGCAGCCACGCCGGGACTAGCGGCCAAGAGACCCAGTACTTC.

This clone occurred a few times. V gene TRBV10-1 combines with J gene TRBJ1-2, with D possibly matching TRBD1 (5 bases). CDR1 WNHNN and CDR2 SYGVQD come from the germline V gene (reference sequence). This CDR3 contains 12 residues. V was clipped by 0 bases and J by 9 bases, with 8 bases between them. The CDR3 here is CASSESGGSYTF. Here the CDR3 DNA reads TGCGCCAGCAGTGAGTCGGGGGGAAGCTACACCTTC.

This chain joins TRBV29-1 and TRBJ2-3; D unclear. Germline loops: CDR1 SQVTM, CDR2 ANQGSEA. The CDR3 has 15 amino acids. V dropped 3 bases and J dropped 7 bases, with 20 bases sitting between them. This chain's CDR3 is CSVEVPGTTSHTQYF. In nucleotides, the CDR3 is TGCAGCGTTGAGGTTCCAGGCACCACCTCGCATACGCAGTATTTT.

J is TRBJ1-4 and V is TRBV11-3; D may be TRBD1 (5 bases). V was pared by 5 bases and J by 10 bases, with 11 bases between. Per the germline V gene, CDR1 is SGHNT and CDR2 is YENEEA. This CDR3 spans 12 amino acids. The CDR3 nucleotides are TGTGCCAGCAGCGAATCGCAGGGAAAACTGTTTTTT. This encodes CASSESQGKLFF. Looking up the rest from reference TRBV11-3 and TRBJ1-4 gives the full variable domain: EAGVVQSPRYKIIEKKQPVAFWCNPISGHNTLYWYLQNLGQGPELLIRYENEEAVDDSQLPKDRFSAERLKGVDSTLKIQPAELGDSAVYLCASSESQGKLFFGSGTQLSVL.

This clone was seen only once. The rearrangement joins TRBV7-8 to TRBJ2-3; no definite D call. V shed 2 bases and J shed 2 bases, with 11 bases lying between them. The CDR3 runs 15 residues. Germline V gene lookup returns CDR1 SGHVS and CDR2 FQNEAQ. CDR3: CASSLFPISTDTQYF. CDR3 coding DNA: TGTGCCAGCAGCTTATTTCCCATTTCCACAGATACGCAGTATTTT.

The chain carries TRBV19 and TRBJ2-3, with 11 bases matching TRBD2. The V segment lost 0 bases and the J segment 6 bases; nucleotides outside the gene matches: 11. Germline CDR1 is LNHDA and CDR2 is SQIVND (reference sequence). The CDR3 length is 18 residues. The CDR3 nucleotides are TGTGCCAGTAGTATAGATATAGCGGGGGGGCCCCCTATGGATACGCAGTATTTT. It encodes CASSIDIAGGPPMDTQYF. The variable domain in full, with the rest retrieved from reference TRBV19 and TRBJ2-3, is DGGITQSPKYLFRKEGQNVTLSCEQNLNHDAMYWYRQDPGQGLRLIYYSQIVNDFQKGDIAEGYSVSREKKESFPLTVTSAQKNPTAFYLCASSIDIAGGPPMDTQYFGPGTRLTVL.

CDR3 DNA sequence: TGCGCCAGCAGCACCCAGGGGCCCACAGATACGCAGTATTTT. Amino acids: CASSTQGPTDTQYF. The gene calls are TRBV5-1 and TRBJ2-3, with a tentative D call TRBD1 (6 bases). Per germline, CDR1 SGHRS and CDR2 YFSETQ. The length of the CDR3 is 14 residues. Deletions cut 4 bases from V and 2 bases from J, with 11 bases between.

As DNA, the CDR3 is TGTGCCAGCAGCTTAATCTCCGGGACTAGCGGGGGGCAAGAGACCCAGTACTTC. Its protein product is CASSLISGTSGGQETQYF. The gene calls are TRBV11-2 and TRBJ2-5; TRBD2 aligns across 15 bases. The J segment lost 2 bases and the V segment lost 2 bases, leaving 6 bases of the junction unmatched. The V gene's germline CDR1 is SGHAT and CDR2 FQNNGV. CDR3 size: 18 residues.

The rearrangement joins TRBV2 to TRBJ2-3, with TRBD1 as a possible D gene (6 bases). CDR1 is SNHLY, CDR2 FYNNEI, per germline. The CDR3 extends over 13 amino acids. The V gene lost 11 bases and the J gene lost 2 bases, with 14 bases spanning the gap. CDR3 in DNA: TGTGCCGGTGACAGGAGCCACACAGATACGCAGTATTTT. Translation: CAGDRSHTDTQYF.

Points on this clone: Other nucleotide sequences in the sample specify the same CDR3. The chain couples TRBV11-2 to TRBJ1-5, with a possible D match to TRBD1 (5 bases). CDR1 SGHAT and CDR2 FQNNGV come from the germline V gene. The CDR3 sequence is 15 residues long. Trimming removed 0 bases at V and 1 base at J, with 7 bases between. The CDR3 nucleotides are TGTGCCAGCAGCTTAGAGGGGGGGAGCAATCAGCCCCAGCATTTT. It yields the protein CASSLEGGSNQPQHF. The complete variable domain, with remaining parts taken from reference TRBV11-2 and TRBJ1-5, reads EAGVAQSPRYKIIEKRQSVAFWCNPISGHATLYWYQQILGQGPKLLIQFQNNGVVDDSQLPKDRFSAERLKGVDSTLKIQPAKLEDSAVYLCASSLEGGSNQPQHFGDGTRLSIL.

The gene calls are TRBV10-3 and TRBJ2-3; 10 nucleotides match TRBD2. This CDR3 has 16 amino acids. V shed 4 bases and J 4 bases; nucleotides not matched to a gene: 8. The germline V gene has CDR1 ENHRY and CDR2 SYGVKD. The DNA of the CDR3 is TGTGCCATCAGTGTAAGCGGGGGGGGTGGCGCAGATACGCAGTATTTT. It specifies CAISVSGGGGADTQYF.

The gene calls are TRBV5-1 and TRBJ2-1, with a possible D match to TRBD1 (5 bases). V lost 0 bases and J lost 1, with 5 bases in between. The CDR3 runs 14 residues. Germline CDR1 and CDR2: SGHRS and YFSETQ. This CDR3 reads CASSLEGSYNEQFF. The DNA of the CDR3 is TGCGCCAGCAGCTTGGAGGGGTCCTACAATGAGCAGTTCTTC.

V usage is TRBV29-1 and J usage is TRBJ1-1; no firm D call. Per the germline V gene, CDR1 is SQVTM and CDR2 is ANQGSEA. Deletions cut 4 bases from V and 1 base from J, with 10 bases between. This CDR3 contains 13 residues. This CDR3 is CSVGPPGNTEAFF. The CDR3 nucleotides are TGCAGCGTTGGACCGCCGGGGAACACTGAAGCTTTCTTT.

The genes are TRBV5-8 and TRBJ2-5; perhaps TRBD2 as D (5 bases). Between the trimmed V and J ends, which lost 5 bases and 4 bases, there was a span of 12 bases. In germline, CDR1 is SGHTS, CDR2 YDEGEE. The CDR3 runs 13 residues. CDR3 bases: TGTGCCAGCAGATCTGGAGGCACAGAGACCCAGTACTTC. It translates to CASRSGGTETQYF.

The CDR3 sequence: CASSLVGTVTEANYGYTF. In DNA form, the CDR3 reads TGTGCCAGCAGCTTAGTAGGGACAGTTACGGAAGCTAACTATGGCTACACCTTC. V usage is TRBV7-2 and J usage is TRBJ1-2; 7 bases fit TRBD1. The CDR3 contains 18 residues. The V gene's germline CDR1 is SGHTA and CDR2 FQGNSA. Trimming took 1 base from V and 0 from J; bases not matched to a gene: 11.

The chain employs TRBV30 and TRBJ2-3; the D gene is possibly TRBD2 (6 bases). V dropped 1 base and J dropped 4 bases, with 6 bases sitting between them. This CDR3 is built from 12 residues. Per germline, CDR1 GTSNPN and CDR2 SVGIG (reference sequence). The CDR3 DNA reads as TGTGCCTGGAGTGCGGGGGCAGATACGCAGTATTTT. It translates to CAWSAGADTQYF.

The CDR3 here is CSVVGLAGGTLTDTQYF. The DNA for the CDR3 is TGCAGCGTTGTTGGACTAGCGGGGGGGACGCTCACAGATACGCAGTATTTT. The chain links TRBV29-1 to TRBJ2-3, with 15 bases identical to TRBD2. Looked up from germline, CDR1 is SQVTM and CDR2 is ANQGSEA. With V trimmed by 4 bases and J by 2 bases, 7 bases remained unmatched. This CDR3 contains 17 residues.

This clone has just a few counts. The sample carries other DNA sequences with the same CDR3. This rearrangement joins TRBV11-2 to TRBJ2-7; D possibly corresponds to TRBD2 (6 bases). Germline values: CDR1 SGHAT, CDR2 FQNNGV. This CDR3 is built from 14 residues. The ends were cut back, 5 bases at V and 1 base at J, with 12 bases in the middle. The CDR3 spells CASSEAGPSYEQYF. CDR3 DNA: TGTGCCAGCAGCGAGGCGGGGCCTTCCTACGAGCAGTACTTC.

The sample holds one count of this clone. The chain combines TRBV19 with TRBJ1-3; unclear D gene. Germline-derived CDR1 and CDR2 are LNHDA and SQIVND (reference sequence). The V and J ends lost 2 bases and 0 bases respectively, with 8 bases between them. The CDR3 length is 15 residues. This chain's CDR3 is CASSIMAGSGNTIYF. For the CDR3, the DNA is TGTGCCAGTAGTATAATGGCGGGCTCTGGAAACACCATATATTTT.

The chain uses TRBV24-1 and TRBJ2-6, with 8 bases that match TRBD1. Per germline, CDR1 KGHDR and CDR2 SFDVKD. J was trimmed by 1 base and V by 5 bases; bases with no gene match: 12. The CDR3 extends over 19 amino acids. In DNA form, the CDR3 reads TGTGCCACCAGTGCTAATACCGGGACAGGCCATTCTGGGGCCAACGTCCTGACTTTC. The encoded protein is CATSANTGTGHSGANVLTF.

The V and J genes are TRBV10-3 and TRBJ2-5, with D possibly TRBD1 on 6 matching bases. V was shortened by 6 bases and J by 9 bases, with 17 bases between the two germline ends. Germline V gene lookup returns CDR1 ENHRY and CDR2 SYGVKD. The CDR3 has 13 amino acids. For the CDR3, the DNA is TGTGCCATCAGCGACAGGCCCATCGTGGCCCAGTACTTC. The encoded protein is CAISDRPIVAQYF.

The chain employs TRBV18 and TRBJ1-6; 9 nucleotides line up with TRBD1. The CDR3 is 14 residues long. Looked up from germline, CDR1 is KGHSH and CDR2 is LQKENI. With V trimmed by 6 bases and J by 8 bases, 5 bases remained unmatched. The CDR3 nucleotides are TGTGCCAGCTCCAGACAGGGGGGAGATTCACCCCTCCACTTT. Protein: CASSRQGGDSPLHF.

The chain links TRBV6-5 to TRBJ1-2; 8 nucleotides match TRBD1. The V gene's germline CDR1 is MNHEY and CDR2 SVGAGI. CDR3 length: 13 amino acids. J lost 8 bases, V lost 2 bases, and 4 bases had no gene match. In nucleotides, the CDR3 is TGTGCCAGCAGTTACGCTACAGGGGGGGGCTACACCTTC. It translates to CASSYATGGGYTF.

V usage is TRBV6-6 and J usage is TRBJ1-1; tentative D call: TRBD1 (5 bases). V was trimmed by 3 bases and J by 6 bases, leaving 20 bases between them. The CDR3 totals 16 residues. Germline V gene data show CDR1 as MNHNY and CDR2 as SVGAGI (reference sequence). CDR3 region: CASSYLGVGGMAEAFF. CDR3 coding DNA: TGTGCCAGCAGTTATCTAGGGGTCGGGGGGATGGCTGAAGCTTTCTTT.

The chain links TRBV7-2 to TRBJ2-3; perhaps TRBD2 as D (6 bases). Germline V gives CDR1 SGHTA, CDR2 FQGNSA. The CDR3 has 14 residues. V gave up 6 bases and J gave up 4 bases, with 14 bases separating them. The CDR3 coding sequence is TGTGCCAGCAGAAGACCGGGGGTGGCAGATACGCAGTATTTT. Translation gives CASRRPGVADTQYF.

In its sample, this clone was seen a few times. The chain recombines TRBV5-8 with TRBJ2-6; D is undetermined. The germline CDR1 and CDR2 sequences are SGHTS and YDEGEE. CDR3 length equals 15 residues. Trimming stripped 3 bases from V and 0 bases from J, with 7 bases between. This CDR3 reads CASSSRISGANVLTF. CDR3 DNA: TGTGCCAGCAGCTCCAGAATCTCTGGGGCCAACGTCCTGACTTTC.